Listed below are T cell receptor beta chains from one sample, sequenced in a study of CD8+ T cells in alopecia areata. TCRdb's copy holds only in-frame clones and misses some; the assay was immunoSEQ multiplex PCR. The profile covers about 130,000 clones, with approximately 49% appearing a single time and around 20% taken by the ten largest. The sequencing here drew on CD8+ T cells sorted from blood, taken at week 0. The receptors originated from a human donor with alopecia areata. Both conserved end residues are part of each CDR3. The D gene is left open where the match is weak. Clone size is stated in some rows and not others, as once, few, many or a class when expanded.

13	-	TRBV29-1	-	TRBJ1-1	TGCAGCGTTGAAGAGGGCCTCAACACTGAAGCTTTCTTT	CSVEEGLNTEAFF
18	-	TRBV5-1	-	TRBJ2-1	TGCGCCAGCAGCTTGGCATTGTTTGGGGAGGCCCCCTACAATGAGCAGTTCTTC	CASSLALFGEAPYNEQFF
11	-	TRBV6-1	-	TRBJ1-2	TGTGCCAGCAGTGAAATGGATGGCTACACCTTC	CASSEMDGYTF
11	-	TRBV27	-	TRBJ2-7	TGTGCCAGCAGTTCCCACAGGGAGCAGTACTTC	CASSSHREQYF
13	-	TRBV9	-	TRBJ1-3	TGTGCCAGCAGCGTGAATCACCGAAACACCATATATTTT	CASSVNHRNTIYF
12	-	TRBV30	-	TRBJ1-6	TGTGCCTGGGCCCCCAGAAATTCACCCCTCCACTTT	CAWAPRNSPLHF
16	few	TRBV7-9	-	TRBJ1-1	TGTGCCAGCAGCTTTCCCCAGGGACGGAGGAACACTGAAGCTTTCTTT	CASSFPQGRRNTEAFF
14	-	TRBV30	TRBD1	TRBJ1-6	TGTGCCTGGGCCGGGACAGCAAATTCTTCACCCCTCCACTTT	CAWAGTANSSPLHF
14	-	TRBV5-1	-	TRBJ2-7	TGCGCCAGCAGCCCCTCCGGGGAGAACTACGAGCAGTACTTC	CASSPSGENYEQYF
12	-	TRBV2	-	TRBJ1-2	TGTGCAAGCCCTAGGGGGGACTATGGCTACACCTTC	CASPRGDYGYTF
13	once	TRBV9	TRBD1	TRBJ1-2	TGTGCCAGCAGCGGGACAGGGGACTATGGCTACACCTTC	CASSGTGDYGYTF
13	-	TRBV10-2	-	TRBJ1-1	TGCGCCAGCAGTTGGGGTCTGAACACTGAAGCTTTCTTT	CASSWGLNTEAFF
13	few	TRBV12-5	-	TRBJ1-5	TGTGCTAGTGGTTTCAACAGGGCTCAGCCCCAGCATTTT	CASGFNRAQPQHF
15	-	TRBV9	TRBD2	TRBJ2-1	TGTGCCAGCAGCGTAGAGACTAGCGGCTACAATGAGCAGTTCTTC	CASSVETSGYNEQFF
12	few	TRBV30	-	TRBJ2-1	TGTGCCTGGACAGAGGGCACCAATGAGCAGTTCTTC	CAWTEGTNEQFF
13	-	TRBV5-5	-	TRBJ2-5	TGTGCCAGCAGCTTGTGGTCAGGAGAGACCCAGTACTTC	CASSLWSGETQYF